The 17 T cell receptor beta chains in this list originate from one sample, sequenced in a study of beta chain features in type 1 diabetes. All of the isolated RNA was reverse transcribed, so expressed TCRB transcripts were sequenced. The method was immunoSEQ multiplex PCR; TCRdb's version includes in-frame clones alone and lacks a portion of them. The data show about 170,000 clones, with approximately 7.8% seen just once and approximately 0.93% held by the top ten. Their antigens remain unidentified. Overall study findings and caveats: Moderately but significantly shorter TCRB CDR3s were found in Type 1 diabetes patients in all four CD4+ subsets.

Sample: central memory CD4+ T cells from blood. These receptors were obtained from a woman aged 40 to 50 with type 1 diabetes.

This clone was observed many times. The chain is built from TRBV30 and TRBJ2-3; possibly TRBD2 for D (5 bases). Deletions cut 0 bases from V and 5 bases from J, with 6 bases between. Per germline, CDR1 GTSNPN and CDR2 SVGIG (reference sequence). This CDR3 contains 12 residues. CDR3 coding DNA: TGTGCCTGGAGTGTACTAGGAGATACGCAGTATTTT. Translating gives CAWSVLGDTQYF. The whole variable domain, filled in from reference TRBV30 and TRBJ2-3, reads SQTIHQWPATLVQPVGSPLSLECTVEGTSNPNLYWYRQAAGRGLQLLFYSVGIGQISSEVPQNLSASRPQDRQFILSSKKLLLSDSGFYLCAWSVLGDTQYFGPGTRLTVL.

This chain uses TRBV7-2 with TRBJ2-5, with 7 bases lining up with TRBD2. The V and J ends lost 0 bases and 2 bases, in that order; junction bases with no gene match: 3. Germline CDR1 reads SGHTA; CDR2 reads FQGNSA. The CDR3 is 15 residues long. The CDR3 nucleotides read TGTGCCAGCAGCTTAGCGGGGGGGACTCAAGAGACCCAGTACTTC. This encodes CASSLAGGTQETQYF.

This clone was detected a few times. The chain uses TRBV30 and TRBJ2-1, with TRBD1 identical over 7 bases. The CDR3 contains 12 residues. Germline V lookup: CDR1 GTSNPN, CDR2 SVGIG (reference sequence). Trimming took 3 bases from V and 4 from J; bases not matched to a gene: 0. The CDR3 sequence: CAWRGQYNEQFF. The DNA of the CDR3 is TGTGCCTGGAGGGGACAGTACAATGAGCAGTTCTTC.

V gene TRBV7-9 combines with J gene TRBJ1-4, with D tentatively TRBD1 (6 bases). The CDR3 totals 14 residues. Trimming stripped 5 bases from V and 4 bases from J, with 11 bases between. Germline loops: CDR1 SEHNR, CDR2 FQNEAQ (reference sequence). As DNA, the CDR3 is TGTGCCAGCAGCCTCGGACAGTTTAATGAAAAACTGTTTTTT. It is translated as CASSLGQFNEKLFF.

The V and J genes are TRBV4-1 and TRBJ2-3; 10 bases line up with TRBD2. From germline, CDR1 is MGHRA and CDR2 YSYEKL. V shed 4 bases and J 3 bases; nucleotides not matched to a gene: 4. CDR3 length: 15 amino acids. The CDR3 nucleotides are TGCGCCAGCAGCCTATCTAGCGGGGGTACAGATACGCAGTATTTT. Its protein product is CASSLSSGGTDTQYF.

The table lists this clone with many counts. The genes are TRBV7-2 and TRBJ2-7; 9 bases are shared with TRBD1. Trimming at V came to 4 bases and at J to 3 bases, leaving 7 bases not matched to a gene. Germline V gene sequence: CDR1 SGHTA, CDR2 FQGNSA. The CDR3 runs 15 residues. Here the CDR3 reads CASSSNAGQGYEQYF. The CDR3 region has the DNA TGTGCCAGCAGCTCCAACGCGGGACAGGGCTACGAGCAGTACTTC. Using reference TRBV7-2 and TRBJ2-7 for the parts outside the CDR3, the full variable domain is GAGVSQSPSNKVTEKGKDVELRCDPISGHTALYWYRQSLGQGLEFLIYFQGNSAPDKSGLPSDRFSAERTGGSVSTLTIQRTQQEDSAVYLCASSSNAGQGYEQYFGPGTRLTVT.

The rearrangement uses TRBV28 and TRBJ2-7, with D tentatively TRBD1 (6 bases). This CDR3 is 15 amino acids long. V gave up 5 bases and J gave up 7 bases, with 21 bases separating them. CDR1 and CDR2 (germline): MDHEN, SYDVKM. The CDR3 spells CASSPSGTTSTEQYF. The CDR3 region has the DNA TGTGCCAGCAGTCCATCCGGGACAACCTCTACGGAGCAGTACTTC.

The chain carries TRBV7-7 and TRBJ2-1; 7 bases align to TRBD1. J lost 2 bases, V lost 1 base, and 2 bases had no gene match. Germline CDR1 reads SSHAT; CDR2 reads FNYEAQ (reference sequence). This CDR3 has 15 amino acids. The DNA of the CDR3 is TGTGCCAGCAGCTTAGAAGGGGGCGCCTACAATGAGCAGTTCTTC. The encoded protein is CASSLEGGAYNEQFF. The complete variable domain, with remaining parts taken from reference TRBV7-7 and TRBJ2-1, reads GAGVSQSPRYKVTKRGQDVTLRCDPISSHATLYWYQQALGQGPEFLTYFNYEAQPDKSGLPSDRFSAERPEGSISTLTIQRTEQRDSAMYRCASSLEGGAYNEQFFGPGTRLTVL.

This clone has ten or more counts. The genes are TRBV9 and TRBJ2-1; 9 bases fit TRBD2. There are 16 residues in the CDR3. Germline lookup yields CDR1 SGDLS and CDR2 YYNGEE. J lost 7 bases, V lost 0 bases, and 8 bases had no gene match. The CDR3: CASSVDLNSGRNEQFF. DNA of the CDR3: TGTGCCAGCAGCGTAGACCTTAATAGCGGGAGAAATGAGCAGTTCTTC. Filled out from reference TRBV9 and TRBJ2-1, the complete variable domain reads DSGVTQTPKHLITATGQRVTLRCSPRSGDLSVYWYQQSLDQGLQFLIQYYNGEERAKGNILERFSAQQFPDLHSELNLSSLELGDSALYFCASSVDLNSGRNEQFFGPGTRLTVL.

This clone appeared a few times. This chain uses TRBV4-2 with TRBJ1-2; no firm D call. V was trimmed by 0 bases and J by 7 bases, leaving 6 bases between them. Germline values: CDR1 LGHNA, CDR2 YNFKEQ. The CDR3 sequence is 12 residues long. CDR3 DNA sequence: TGTGCCAGCAGCCAAGAGTCATTTGGCTACACCTTC. The encoded protein is CASSQESFGYTF.

This rearrangement joins TRBV5-1 to TRBJ2-3; possibly TRBD2 for D (5 bases). The CDR3 consists of 16 residues. Germline CDR1 and CDR2: SGHRS and YFSETQ. Trimming took off 3 bases at V and 6 bases at J, with 20 bases between the two ends. The CDR3 sequence: CASSSVGLGEGDTQYF. The CDR3 nucleotides read TGCGCCAGCAGCTCAGTTGGACTGGGAGAAGGGGATACGCAGTATTTT.

This chain connects TRBV7-3 to TRBJ2-7; the D gene is possibly TRBD1 (6 bases). Germline V CDR1 and CDR2: SGHTA, FQGTGA. The CDR3 is 14 amino acids. V was pared by 0 bases and J by 7 bases, with 13 bases between. The CDR3 nucleotides are TGTGCCAGCAGCTTAACCCCAGGGGCGCGGGAGCAGTACTTC. Protein product: CASSLTPGAREQYF.

This chain joins TRBV4-3 and TRBJ2-7; tentatively, D is TRBD2 (5 bases). The CDR3 is made up of 14 amino acids. CDR1 is LGHNA, CDR2 YSLEER, per germline. V lost 4 bases to trimming and J lost 0 bases, with 10 bases between them. The CDR3 region is CASSLRTGSYEQYF. The CDR3 DNA sequence: TGCGCCAGCAGCCTACGGACTGGCTCCTACGAGCAGTACTTC.

This chain joins TRBV7-7 and TRBJ2-6, with D tentatively TRBD2 (5 bases). Germline CDR1 and CDR2: SSHAT and FNYEAQ (reference sequence). The CDR3 is 13 amino acids. CDR3 nucleotides: TGTGCTACCCGAGGGTCTGGGGCCAACGTCCTGACTTTC. Translated, it gives CATRGSGANVLTF.

The gene calls are TRBV27 and TRBJ2-1, with TRBD1 matching over 8 bases. J gave up 7 bases and V 6 bases, and 5 bases lay outside the gene matches. The CDR3 totals 13 residues. Germline values: CDR1 MNHEY, CDR2 SMNVEV (reference sequence). The chain's CDR3 is CASRRRGQNEQFF. CDR3 coding DNA: TGTGCCAGCAGACGCAGGGGGCAGAATGAGCAGTTCTTC.

The rearrangement uses TRBV2 and TRBJ1-2, with unresolved D. The V end was cut by 1 base, the J end by 4 bases, with 10 bases between. Germline CDR1 reads SNHLY; CDR2 reads FYNNEI. The CDR3 spans 14 residues. The CDR3 DNA is TGTGCCAGCAGTGAAGGAGGGTTCTCCTATGGCTACACCTTC. This translates into CASSEGGFSYGYTF.

CDR3 amino acids: CASSWDLTGEVDGYTF. CDR3 nucleotide sequence: TGCGCCAGCAGCTGGGACCTGACAGGGGAAGTCGATGGCTACACCTTC. J is TRBJ1-2 and V is TRBV5-1; 8 bases align to TRBD1. Germline CDR1 and CDR2: SGHRS and YFSETQ. This CDR3 has 16 amino acids. Unmatched junction bases numbered 13, after V lost 3 bases and J lost 6 bases.